This entry describes one T cell receptor beta chain. Antigen unknown. This sample was included in a study of human T cells and chemical hapten exposure. Whole-study context: Upper inner arm skin measuring around 2 cm by around 2 cm received 2% DPC for sensitization. Whole-study findings and limits: No alteration of TCRs above 1 in 1000 frequency was seen with DPC sensitization. Expanded TCRs showed more large CDR3 clusters than pre-sensitization or healthy control sets.

Germline trimming cut 3 bases from V and 7 bases from J; bases unmatched to any gene: 7. This CDR3 contains 15 residues. CDR1 is SGHTA and CDR2 is FQGNSA in the germline V gene. Via MiXCR, TCRdb re-called the RACE reads, giving one row per CDR3 protein. In the table there are 350,000 to 400,000 distinct CDR3 sequences, around 6% of which are singletons. As for time point: patch test 2, 6 weeks after DPC sensitization. The treatment: therapeutic diphenylcyclopropenone sensitization with weekly scalp DPC. This chain joins TRBV7-2 and TRBJ1-4, with 8 bases aligning to TRBD1. The sequence derives from a woman younger than 30 with alopecia areata. Some clones in this sample may be carry-over from other donors' samples. The sequencing here drew on whole blood, taken in connection with sensitization to the hapten diphenylcyclopropenone (DPC). The CDR3: CASSFPGQEVEKLFF. The DNA for the CDR3 is TGTGCCAGCAGCTTTCCGGGACAGGAGGTTGAAAAACTGTTTTTT.